Each of the 10 T cell receptor beta chains below was sequenced from the same sample in a study of blood T cells in healthy people across ages. Primed by a sample-barcoded 5' primer and a J-beta primer mix, a second PCR proceeded for about 6 to 11 cycles. TCRdb ran MiXCR on the 5' RACE reads and lists one entry per CDR3 protein. The sample carries roughly 1.4 million distinct CDR3 sequences, 45% to 70% recorded once. The sample taken for sequencing was blood. The receptor set was obtained from a young man in good health.

This clonotype was seen more than once but under ten times. The V gene is TRBV10-3, the J gene TRBJ2-7; 8 bases are shared with TRBD2. From germline, CDR1 is ENHRY and CDR2 SYGVKD. Trimming cost V 3 bases and J 1 base; bases outside gene matches: 2. The length of the CDR3 is 14 residues. The CDR3 is CAISDSSGSYEQYF. For the CDR3, the DNA is TGTGCCATCAGTGACTCTAGCGGGTCCTACGAGCAGTACTTC.

The chain uses TRBV20-1 and TRBJ1-2; 7 bases fit TRBD1. CDR1 and CDR2 (germline): DFQATT, SNEGSKA (reference sequence). V dropped 0 bases and J dropped 4; count of bases not matched to a gene: 8. The CDR3 extends over 15 amino acids. CDR3 nucleotide sequence: TGCAGTGCTAGAGATGGAGGGGGCTCGACCTATGGCTACACCTTC. Translating it yields CSARDGGGSTYGYTF.

The chain uses TRBV4-1 and TRBJ2-1, with TRBD2 matching 8 bases. V shed 1 base, J shed 4 bases, and the junction held 6 bases outside the gene matches. In germline, CDR1 is MGHRA, CDR2 YSYEKL. This CDR3 has 16 amino acids. The CDR3 DNA reads as TGCGCCAGCAGCCAAGTCGGGGGGGAGCGTTACAATGAGCAGTTCTTC. Translated, it gives CASSQVGGERYNEQFF.

This chain connects TRBV7-9 to TRBJ1-4; D is unresolved. Germline V gene lookup returns CDR1 SEHNR and CDR2 FQNEAQ (reference sequence). V shed 1 base and J shed 6 bases, with 6 bases lying between them. The CDR3 contains 13 residues. This CDR3 reads CASSLEWDEKLFF. As DNA, the CDR3 is TGTGCCAGCAGCTTAGAATGGGATGAAAAACTGTTTTTT.

The CDR3 here is CSVAPQIRQGSHGYTF. The CDR3 nucleotides read TGCAGCGTTGCCCCACAGATTAGACAGGGTAGCCATGGCTACACCTTC. The genes are TRBV29-1 and TRBJ1-2, with 7 bases lining up with TRBD1. Germline CDR1 is SQVTM and CDR2 is ANQGSEA. Trimming at V came to 4 bases and at J to 6 bases, leaving 17 bases not matched to a gene. The CDR3 is 16 amino acids.

This chain links TRBV4-3 with TRBJ1-2, with D possibly TRBD1 on 6 matching bases. The germline V gene has CDR1 LGHNA and CDR2 YSLEER. The length of the CDR3 is 16 residues. The ends were cut back, 2 bases at V and 4 bases at J, with 17 bases in the middle. CDR3: CASSQTRRAGAYGYTF. CDR3 coding DNA: TGCGCCAGCAGCCAAACCCGGCGGGCAGGGGCCTATGGCTACACCTTC.

The rearrangement links TRBV27 to TRBJ1-4, with 7 bases lining up with TRBD1. The CDR3 totals 19 residues. CDR1 MNHEY and CDR2 SMNVEV come from the germline V gene (reference sequence). V lost 7 bases, J lost 0 bases, and 17 bases stayed unmatched. CDR3 sequence reads: CASTNLPIGTAATNEKLFF. The DNA for the CDR3 is TGTGCCAGCACTAATTTACCCATCGGGACAGCAGCAACTAATGAAAAACTGTTTTTT.

Comment on this clonotype: The CDR3 ends on some other residue instead of the conserved phenylalanine or tryptophan, so this is likely a read error. The rearrangement links TRBV7-6 to TRBJ2-3; D ambiguous. V lost 5 bases and J 4 bases, leaving 7 bases between the germline ends. Germline-derived CDR1 and CDR2 are SGHVS and FNYEAQ. The CDR3 covers 12 residues. CDR3 in amino acids: CASSRISDTQYL. CDR3 bases: TGTGCCAGCAGCCGCATTTCAGATACGCAGTATCTT.

The chain combines TRBV4-3 with TRBJ2-7; D perhaps matches TRBD2 (5 bases). This CDR3 comprises 18 residues. The V gene's germline CDR1 is LGHNA and CDR2 YSLEER. V was cut by 0 bases and J by 4 bases, with 22 bases left in between. Written as DNA, the CDR3 is TGCGCCAGCAGCCAAGAGTCAAGGTCAGCGTCCCCGGGGTACGAGCAGTACTTC. Translated: CASSQESRSASPGYEQYF.

V usage is TRBV6-5 and J usage is TRBJ1-2; no reliable D call. Germline lookup yields CDR1 MNHEY and CDR2 SVGAGI. The CDR3 consists of 13 residues. Trimming left V 0 bases short and J 6 bases short, with 8 bases between. CDR3 sequence: CASSYSMEDGYTF. For the CDR3, the DNA is TGTGCCAGCAGTTACTCGATGGAAGATGGCTACACCTTC.